The next 11 T cell receptor beta chains were all read from a single sample in a study of blood T cell repertoires in COVID-19. Here immunoSEQ multiplex PCR was the method, and the copy in TCRdb shows in-frame clones only, minus some. In the table there are about 280,000 clones, nearly 90% of which are singletons. The sequencing input was PBMCs or T cells enriched from blood (not recorded which). These receptors all come from a woman aged 18-29 years with acute COVID-19.

V is TRBV5-1 and J is TRBJ1-5; TRBD1 matches 10 bases. The CDR3 consists of 18 residues. In germline, CDR1 is SGHRS, CDR2 YFSETQ. The J segment lost 4 bases and the V segment lost 4 bases, leaving 14 bases of the junction unmatched. CDR3 bases: TGCGCCAGCAGCCCCAATACGGGGGGACAGGGGAAGAATCAGCCCCAGCATTTT. As protein: CASSPNTGGQGKNQPQHF.

V usage is TRBV6-2 or TRBV6-3 and J usage is TRBJ2-7; the D gene is possibly TRBD2 (5 bases). In germline, CDR1 is MNHEY, CDR2 SVGEGT. With 2 bases removed from V and 0 bases from J, the gap between germline ends came to 8 bases. The length of the CDR3 is 14 residues. DNA of the CDR3: TGTGCCAGCAGTTACGGCGGGTACTCCTACGAGCAGTACTTC. This translates into CASSYGGYSYEQYF.

This clone has just a few counts. The rearrangement uses TRBV6-2 or TRBV6-3 and TRBJ2-7, with 13 bases lining up with TRBD2. The CDR3 length is 16 residues. The ends lost 5 bases at V and 3 bases at J; junction bases unmatched: 7. CDR1 and CDR2 from the germline V gene are MNHEY and SVGEGT. The CDR3 DNA is TGTGCCAGCAGTACTCACCGGACTAGCGGGAGCTACGAGCAGTACTTC. Protein product: CASSTHRTSGSYEQYF.

The table lists this clone with a count of one. The chain employs TRBV30 and TRBJ2-6; D unresolved. Trimming left V 3 bases short and J 0 bases short, with 9 bases between. Germline CDR1 reads GTSNPN; CDR2 reads SVGIG (reference sequence). This CDR3 spans 15 amino acids. CDR3 protein: CAWREQNSGANVLTF. The CDR3 nucleotides read TGTGCCTGGAGGGAGCAGAACTCTGGGGCCAACGTCCTGACTTTC.

This chain links TRBV24-1 with TRBJ2-3, with D possibly matching TRBD1 (6 bases). The CDR3 has 13 amino acids. From germline, CDR1 is KGHDR and CDR2 SFDVKD. V lost 6 bases and J lost 3, with 9 bases in between. CDR3 loop: CATSQGPTDTQYF. CDR3 bases: TGTGCCACCAGTCAGGGGCCAACAGATACGCAGTATTTT.

The rearrangement links TRBV19 to TRBJ1-2, with TRBD1 matching over 8 bases. This CDR3 is built from 15 residues. CDR1 is LNHDA, CDR2 SQIVND, per germline (reference sequence). V was pared by 6 bases and J by 7 bases, with 13 bases of the junction left unmatched. The CDR3 DNA sequence: TGTGCCAGTAGCCTACTGACAGGGGATGGTGGTGGCTACACCTTC. As protein: CASSLLTGDGGGYTF. The full variable domain, completed using reference TRBV19 and TRBJ1-2, is DGGITQSPKYLFRKEGQNVTLSCEQNLNHDAMYWYRQDPGQGLRLIYYSQIVNDFQKGDIAEGYSVSREKKESFPLTVTSAQKNPTAFYLCASSLLTGDGGGYTFGSGTRLTVV.

This clone was seen once. J is TRBJ1-2 and V is TRBV11-2; 8 bases match TRBD1. The CDR3 sequence is 17 residues long. CDR1 and CDR2 from the germline V gene are SGHAT and FQNNGV. Germline trimming cut 0 bases from V and 0 bases from J; bases unmatched to any gene: 6. This CDR3 is CASSLDRGRVTNYGYTF. The CDR3 DNA sequence: TGTGCCAGCAGCTTAGACAGGGGGCGCGTAACTAACTATGGCTACACCTTC.

The chain is built from TRBV2 and TRBJ1-5; D is possibly TRBD1 (5 bases). The CDR3 runs 14 residues. V was shortened by 3 bases and J by 2 bases, with 8 bases between the two germline ends. From germline, CDR1 is SNHLY and CDR2 FYNNEI. The CDR3: CASSEEGGNQPQHF. In nucleotides, the CDR3 is TGTGCCAGCAGTGAGGAAGGGGGCAATCAGCCCCAGCATTTT.

The chain recombines TRBV19 with TRBJ1-5; no clear D gene. Per germline, CDR1 LNHDA and CDR2 SQIVND (reference sequence). V lost 1 base to trimming and J lost 5 bases, with 6 bases between them. CDR3 length: 13 residues. CDR3 sequence (DNA): TGTGCCAGTAGTATAGGTGAGCATCAGCCCCAGCATTTT. The encoded protein is CASSIGEHQPQHF.

The chain uses TRBV4-1 and TRBJ2-2; no clear D gene. The V gene lost 4 bases and the J gene lost 5 bases, with 11 bases spanning the gap. In germline, CDR1 is MGHRA, CDR2 YSYEKL. There are 14 residues in the CDR3. CDR3 sequence reads: CASSPILRTGELFF. The CDR3 DNA sequence: TGCGCCAGCAGCCCCATCCTCCGGACCGGGGAGCTGTTTTTT.

The rearrangement uses TRBV15 and TRBJ1-3; D is possibly TRBD1 (6 bases). The CDR3 spans 16 residues. Germline CDR1 and CDR2: LNHNV and YYDKDF (reference sequence). Between the trimmed V and J ends, which lost 2 bases and 0 bases, there was a span of 11 bases. CDR3 sequence: CATSRTRQVSGNTIYF. The CDR3 DNA sequence: TGTGCCACCAGCAGAACCAGACAGGTCTCTGGAAACACCATATATTTT. The variable domain in full, with the rest retrieved from reference TRBV15 and TRBJ1-3, is DAMVIQNPRYQVTQFGKPVTLSCSQTLNHNVMYWYQQKSSQAPKLLFHYYDKDFNNEADTPDNFQSRRPNTSFCFLDIRSPGLGDTAMYLCATSRTRQVSGNTIYFGEGSWLTVV.